Ten or more counts support the clone carrying this T cell receptor beta chain. This sample's time point: newly diagnosed GD, antithyroid drugs for less than 3 months. The TCR library used RNA extracted from PBMCs. This entry comes from a study of regulatory T cells in long-lasting Graves disease. Library construction for TCR beta used iRepertoire HTBI primers and Arm-PCR of CDR3 regions. Each CDR3 protein gets one entry after TCRdb re-called the multiplex PCR reads with MiXCR. The repertoire has 350,000 to 450,000 distinct CDR3 sequences, 14% to 15% of them found once; the top ten carry roughly 8%. CDR1 and CDR2 from the germline V gene are MDHEN and SYDVKM. CDR3 size: 15 residues. The germline V and J ends were trimmed by 1 base and 6 bases, with 15 bases remaining between them. This same sample was also taken into another study, of T cells in Graves' hyperthyroidism and ophthalmopathy.

The rearrangement uses TRBV28 and TRBJ2-5; weak D call: TRBD1 (6 bases). This sample comprised peripheral blood mononuclear cells (PBMCs), obtained at new diagnosis, from a patient treated with antithyroid drugs. The TCR sequence derives from a woman in her 40s with Graves disease. As DNA, the CDR3 is TGTGCCAGCAGTTTATCGCCAGGGGTTTCGAAGACCCAGTACTTC. Translation gives CASSLSPGVSKTQYF.